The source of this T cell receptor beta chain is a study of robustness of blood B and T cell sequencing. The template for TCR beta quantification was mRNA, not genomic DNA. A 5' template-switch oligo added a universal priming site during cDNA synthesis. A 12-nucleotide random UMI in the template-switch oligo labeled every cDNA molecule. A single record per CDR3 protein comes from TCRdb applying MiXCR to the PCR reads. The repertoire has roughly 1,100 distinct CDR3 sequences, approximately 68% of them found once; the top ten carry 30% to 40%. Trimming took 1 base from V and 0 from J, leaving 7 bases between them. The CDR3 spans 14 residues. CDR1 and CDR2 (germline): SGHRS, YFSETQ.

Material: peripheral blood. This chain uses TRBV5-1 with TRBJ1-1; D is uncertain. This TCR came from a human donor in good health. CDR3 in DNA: TGCGCCAGCAGCTTGACAACTATGAACACTGAAGCTTTCTTT. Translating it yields CASSLTTMNTEAFF.